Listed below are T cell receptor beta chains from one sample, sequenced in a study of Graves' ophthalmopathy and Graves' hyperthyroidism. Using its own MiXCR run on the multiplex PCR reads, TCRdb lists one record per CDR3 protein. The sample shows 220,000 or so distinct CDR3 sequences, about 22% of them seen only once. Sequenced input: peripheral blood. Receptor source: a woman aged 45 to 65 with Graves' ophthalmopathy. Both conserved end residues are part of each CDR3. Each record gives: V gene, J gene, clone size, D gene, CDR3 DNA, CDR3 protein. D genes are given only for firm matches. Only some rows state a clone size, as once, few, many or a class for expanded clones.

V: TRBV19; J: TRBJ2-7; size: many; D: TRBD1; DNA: TGTGCCAGTACCCAACGGGGGGGACAGGGGTTTGACGAGCAATACTTC; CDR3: CASTQRGGQGFDEQYF
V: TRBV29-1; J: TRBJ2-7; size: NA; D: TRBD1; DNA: TGCAGCGCAAGTGGGGGGACAGGGGGCACGGGTTACGAGCAGTACTTC; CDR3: CSASGGTGGTGYEQYF
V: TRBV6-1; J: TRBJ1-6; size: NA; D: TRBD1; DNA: TGTGCCACCACCGGGACAGTGAATTCACCCCTCCACTTT; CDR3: CATTGTVNSPLHF
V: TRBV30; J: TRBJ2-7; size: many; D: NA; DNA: TGTGCCTGGAGTGTATCACAGACCTCGCGTGAGCAGTACTTC; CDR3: CAWSVSQTSREQYF
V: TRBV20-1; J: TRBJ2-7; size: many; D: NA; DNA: TGCAGTGCTAGAGATCCCGGGACCCCGCCCTACGAGCAGTACTTC; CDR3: CSARDPGTPPYEQYF
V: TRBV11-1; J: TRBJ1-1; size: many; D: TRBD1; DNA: TGTGCCAGCAGCCGGAACAGGGGGTCCACTGAAGCTTTCTTT; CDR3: CASSRNRGSTEAFF
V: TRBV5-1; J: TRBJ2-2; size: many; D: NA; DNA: TGCGCCAGCAGCTTGGATTTCCCCGGGGAGCTGTTTTTT; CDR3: CASSLDFPGELFF
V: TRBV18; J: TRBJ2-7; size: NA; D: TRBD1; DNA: TGTGCCAGCCGGGCCGGGACAGGGGCGGCCGAGCAGTACTTC; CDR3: CASRAGTGAAEQYF
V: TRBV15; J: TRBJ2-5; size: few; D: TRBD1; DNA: TGTGCCACCAGCGACAGGGGAGAGACCCAGTACTTC; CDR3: CATSDRGETQYF
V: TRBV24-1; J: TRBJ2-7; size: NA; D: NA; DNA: TGTGCCACCAGTGACCGCCAACTGACAGAGCGCACCTACGAGCAGTACTTC; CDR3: CATSDRQLTERTYEQYF
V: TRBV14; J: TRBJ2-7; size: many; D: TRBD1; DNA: TGTGCCAGCAGCCAGCCGGGACAGGGGCGTCACGAGCAGTACTTC; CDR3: CASSQPGQGRHEQYF
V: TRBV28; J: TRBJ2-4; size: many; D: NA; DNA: TGTGCCAGCAGCCCGGAGTTCTGGGGCATTCAGTACTTC; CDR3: CASSPEFWGIQYF
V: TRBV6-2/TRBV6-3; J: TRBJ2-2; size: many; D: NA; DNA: TGTGCCAGTATACAGAACACCGGGGAGCTGTTTTTT; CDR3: CASIQNTGELFF
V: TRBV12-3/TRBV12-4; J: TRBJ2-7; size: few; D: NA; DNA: TGTGCCAGCTTGGGCATCTCCTACGAGCAGTACTTC; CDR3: CASLGISYEQYF
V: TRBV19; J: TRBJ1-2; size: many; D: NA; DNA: TGTGCCAGTAGATATATCGGGTCCCTCACTAACTATGGCTACACCTTC; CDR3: CASRYIGSLTNYGYTF
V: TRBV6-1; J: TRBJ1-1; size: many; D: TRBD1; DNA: TGTGCCAGCAGTGAGATGACAGGGAACTTCTTT; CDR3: CASSEMTGNFF
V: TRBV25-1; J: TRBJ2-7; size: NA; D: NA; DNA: TGTGCCAGCAGTGAATATTATGGGGACCAGCAATACGAGCAGTACTTC; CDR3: CASSEYYGDQQYEQYF
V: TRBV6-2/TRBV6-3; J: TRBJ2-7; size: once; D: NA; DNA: TGTGCCAGCAGTTACGCCCCTCCGGCACCTTACGAGCAGTACTTC; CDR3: CASSYAPPAPYEQYF
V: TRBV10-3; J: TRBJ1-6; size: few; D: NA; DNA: TGTGCCATCAGTGACCCGGGGGCCAATTCACCCCTCCACTTT; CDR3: CAISDPGANSPLHF
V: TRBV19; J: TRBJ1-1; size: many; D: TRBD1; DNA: TGTGCCAGTAGATTAGACAGGGGCACTGAAGCTTTCTTT; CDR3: CASRLDRGTEAFF
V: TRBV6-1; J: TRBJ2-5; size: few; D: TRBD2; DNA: TGTGCCAGCAGTGAAGTCCCAGCGGGAGTTGGGACCCAGTACTTC; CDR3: CASSEVPAGVGTQYF
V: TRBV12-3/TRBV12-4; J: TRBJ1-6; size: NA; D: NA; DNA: TGTGCCAGCAGGAAGACGGACACAAATAATTCACCCCTCCACTTT; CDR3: CASRKTDTNNSPLHF
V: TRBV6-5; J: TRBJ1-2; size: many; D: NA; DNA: TGTGCCAGCAGTTATCCCGGGGCCGGGAACTATGGCTACACCTTC; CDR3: CASSYPGAGNYGYTF
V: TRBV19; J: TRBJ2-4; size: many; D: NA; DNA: TGTGCCAGTAGTATCCGGGGGACATCTACGGAAGCCAAAAACATTCAGTACTTC; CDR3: CASSIRGTSTEAKNIQYF
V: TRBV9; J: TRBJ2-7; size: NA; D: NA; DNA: TGTGCCAGCAGCGTAGCGGGTAGCGGTCCCTACGAGCAGTACTTC; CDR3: CASSVAGSGPYEQYF
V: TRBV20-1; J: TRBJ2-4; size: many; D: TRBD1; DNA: TGCAGTGCGTCCCGGGACAGTCGCTCCAAAAACATTCAGTACTTC; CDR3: CSASRDSRSKNIQYF
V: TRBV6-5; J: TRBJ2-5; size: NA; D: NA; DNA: TGTGCCAGCAGTTACCGGGGGAAAGAGACCCAGTACTTC; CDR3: CASSYRGKETQYF
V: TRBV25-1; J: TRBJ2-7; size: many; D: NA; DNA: TGTGCCAGCAGTCCCAAGGGTACAGCCTCCTACGAGCAGTACTTC; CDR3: CASSPKGTASYEQYF
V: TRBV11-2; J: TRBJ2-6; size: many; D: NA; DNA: TGTGCCAGCAGCTTAATGTCAGGGACTGGGGCCAACGTCCTGACTTTC; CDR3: CASSLMSGTGANVLTF
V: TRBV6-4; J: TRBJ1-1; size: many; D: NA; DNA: TGTGCCAGCAGTGGGGAAGTGAACACTGAAGCTTTCTTT; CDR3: CASSGEVNTEAFF
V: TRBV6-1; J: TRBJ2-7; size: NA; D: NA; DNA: TGTGCCAGCAGTGAGACAGTCTCCTACGAGCAGTACTTC; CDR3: CASSETVSYEQYF
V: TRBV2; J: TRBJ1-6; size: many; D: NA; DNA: TGTGCCAGCTCCCGGGCGAATAATTCACCCCTCCACTTT; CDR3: CASSRANNSPLHF
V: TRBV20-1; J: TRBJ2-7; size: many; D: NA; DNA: TGCAGTGCTAGTACAGGGACCCTCCTCTACGAGCAGTACTTC; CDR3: CSASTGTLLYEQYF
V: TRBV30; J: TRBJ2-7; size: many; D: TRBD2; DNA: TGTGCCTGGAGTGTCATAGGGACTAGCTTTTACGAGCAGTACTTC; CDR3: CAWSVIGTSFYEQYF
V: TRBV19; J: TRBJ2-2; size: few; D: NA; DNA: TGTGCCTCTAGCGCGCCCCCCGGGGAGCTGTTTTTT; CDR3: CASSAPPGELFF
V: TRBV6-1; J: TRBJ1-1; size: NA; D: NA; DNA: TGTGCCAGCAGTGTCTCAGCCAACAGGAACACTGAAGCTTTCTTT; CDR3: CASSVSANRNTEAFF
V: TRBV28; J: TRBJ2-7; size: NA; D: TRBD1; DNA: TGTGCCAGCAGTGACAGGGTGGGCTACGAGCAGTACTTC; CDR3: CASSDRVGYEQYF
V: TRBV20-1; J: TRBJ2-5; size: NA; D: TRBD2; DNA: TGCAGTGCTAGAGGGGGGGTAGCGGGAGTAGAGACCCAGTACTTC; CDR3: CSARGGVAGVETQYF
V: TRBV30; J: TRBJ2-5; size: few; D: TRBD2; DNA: TGTGTCTGGAGTGGGACTAGCGCGTGGGAGACCCAGTACTTC; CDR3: CVWSGTSAWETQYF
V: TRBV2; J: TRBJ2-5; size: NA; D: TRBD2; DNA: TGTGCCAGCAGTGCATTGACTAGCGGAAGTGGGAGCCAGTACTTC; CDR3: CASSALTSGSGSQYF
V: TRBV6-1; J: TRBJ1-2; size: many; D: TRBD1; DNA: TGTGCCAGCAGACCGACAGGGTCCTATGGCTACACCTTC; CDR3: CASRPTGSYGYTF
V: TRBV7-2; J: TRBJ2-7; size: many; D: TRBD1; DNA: TGTGCCAGCAGGGCGATGGACAGGAAAAGCTCCTACGAGCAGTACTTC; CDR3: CASRAMDRKSSYEQYF
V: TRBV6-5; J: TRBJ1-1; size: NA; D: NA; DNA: TGTGCGGAGGGATCCCAGAACACTGAAGCTTTCTTT; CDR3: CAEGSQNTEAFF